The 20 T cell receptor beta chains given below trace back to one sample, sequenced in a study of cytomegalovirus exposure and HLA in healthy donors. The data were produced by immunoSEQ multiplex PCR, yet TCRdb's version contains in-frame clones alone and is incomplete. This sample has some 68,000 clones; approximately 93% occur once, and the top ten carry around 1.5%. The sequenced sample consisted of PBMCs. Receptor source: a man younger than 35 in good health and CMV-seropositive.

The chain uses TRBV4-1 and TRBJ2-7; TRBD1 is a possible D gene (6 bases). CDR1 is MGHRA, CDR2 YSYEKL, per germline. The CDR3 runs 13 residues. V gave up 0 bases and J gave up 4 bases, with 7 bases separating them. The CDR3 protein is CASSQEGGYEQYF. DNA of the CDR3: TGCGCCAGCAGCCAAGAAGGGGGATACGAGCAGTACTTC.

CDR3 DNA sequence: TGCGCCAGCAGCCTAGACAGGGGCTCTGGGGCCAACGTCCTGACTTTC. Translating gives CASSLDRGSGANVLTF. This rearrangement joins TRBV4-1 to TRBJ2-6, with 8 bases matching TRBD1. Germline V gene data show CDR1 as MGHRA and CDR2 as YSYEKL. The CDR3 has 16 residues. V lost 4 bases, J lost 0 bases, and 2 bases stayed unmatched.

The genes are TRBV7-3 and TRBJ2-1; 15 bases match TRBD2. V shed 5 bases and J 13 bases; nucleotides not matched to a gene: 9. Germline-derived CDR1 and CDR2 are SGHTA and FQGTGA. The CDR3 is 15 residues long. Written as DNA, the CDR3 is TGTGCCAGCAGCCCCACCGGGGGACTAGCGGGGGGACAGTTCTTC. This encodes CASSPTGGLAGGQFF. Variable domain in full (rest from reference TRBV7-3 and TRBJ2-1): GAGVSQTPSNKVTEKGKYVELRCDPISGHTALYWYRQSLGQGPEFLIYFQGTGAADDSGLPNDRFFAVRPEGSVSTLKIQRTERGDSAVYLCASSPTGGLAGGQFFGPGTRLTVL.

The V and J genes are TRBV5-8 and TRBJ1-2; no definite D call. The V gene lost 4 bases and the J gene lost 9 bases, with 16 bases spanning the gap. Germline-derived CDR1 and CDR2 are SGHTS and YDEGEE. The CDR3 extends over 13 amino acids. The CDR3 DNA reads TGTGCCAGCAGCCTCGTCGGGGAGGTTAGCTACACCTTC. This encodes CASSLVGEVSYTF.

The genes are TRBV5-1 and TRBJ2-3; 7 nucleotides match TRBD1. From germline, CDR1 is SGHRS and CDR2 YFSETQ. The V gene end was trimmed by 5 bases and the J gene end by 4 bases; junction bases not matched to a gene: 7. The CDR3 has 14 residues. The CDR3 reads CASRHATGADTQYF. For the CDR3, the DNA is TGCGCCAGCAGGCACGCTACAGGGGCAGATACGCAGTATTTT. Together with reference TRBV5-1 and TRBJ2-3, the CDR3 gives the full variable domain: KAGVTQTPRYLIKTRGQQVTLSCSPISGHRSVSWYQQTPGQGLQFLFEYFSETQRNKGNFPGRFSGRQFSNSRSEMNVSTLELGDSALYLCASRHATGADTQYFGPGTRLTVL.

The gene calls are TRBV19 and TRBJ2-4; D is possibly TRBD2 (6 bases). Trimming cost V 1 base and J 6 bases, with 13 bases left between them. Germline loops: CDR1 LNHDA, CDR2 SQIVND (reference sequence). The CDR3 length is 15 residues. DNA of the CDR3: TGTGCCAGTAGTATAGGTCAGCCGGGAGCAAACATTCAGTACTTC. This encodes CASSIGQPGANIQYF.

The rearrangement joins TRBV29-1 to TRBJ2-3; 8 nucleotides match TRBD1. V was pared by 5 bases and J by 2 bases, with 12 bases of the junction left unmatched. Germline lookup yields CDR1 SQVTM and CDR2 ANQGSEA. This CDR3 has 16 residues. CDR3 in amino acids: CSVILQGGMVTDTQYF. DNA for the CDR3: TGCAGCGTTATCTTACAGGGGGGAATGGTCACAGATACGCAGTATTTT.

This chain connects TRBV9 to TRBJ2-5; D may be TRBD2 (5 bases). Germline CDR1 SGDLS, CDR2 YYNGEE. The V end was cut by 0 bases, the J end by 4 bases, with 16 bases between. The CDR3 length is 16 residues. The chain's CDR3 is CASSVGAGGYGETQYF. The CDR3 DNA follows: TGTGCCAGCAGCGTAGGTGCGGGCGGATACGGAGAGACCCAGTACTTC.

V gene TRBV2 combines with J gene TRBJ2-7, with 9 bases that match TRBD1. This CDR3 region has 15 residues. The germline gives CDR1 SNHLY, CDR2 FYNNEI. With V trimmed by 7 bases and J by 4 bases, 11 bases remained unmatched. The CDR3 DNA reads as TGTGCCAGCAAGTTTTTCGGGACAGGGTCATACGAGCAGTACTTC. Residues: CASKFFGTGSYEQYF.

The chain's CDR3 is CASSLQRELSGEQYF. In nucleotides, the CDR3 is TGTGCCAGCAGTCTCCAGCGGGAGTTATCAGGCGAGCAGTACTTC. The chain is built from TRBV2 and TRBJ2-7; 8 bases line up with TRBD2. The CDR3 is 15 residues long. J was trimmed by 6 bases and V by 5 bases; bases with no gene match: 12. Germline V gives CDR1 SNHLY, CDR2 FYNNEI.

The rearrangement uses TRBV9 and TRBJ2-7; 10 bases match TRBD1. There are 13 residues in the CDR3. V dropped 3 bases and J dropped 5; count of bases not matched to a gene: 2. Germline CDR1 and CDR2: SGDLS and YYNGEE. CDR3 sequence (DNA): TGTGCCAGCAGCGCGGACAGGGGGGACGAGCAGTACTTC. Translation gives CASSADRGDEQYF. The variable domain in full, completed from reference TRBV9 and TRBJ2-7, reads DSGVTQTPKHLITATGQRVTLRCSPRSGDLSVYWYQQSLDQGLQFLIQYYNGEERAKGNILERFSAQQFPDLHSELNLSSLELGDSALYFCASSADRGDEQYFGPGTRLTVT.

This chain joins TRBV18 and TRBJ2-5; 9 bases are a match to TRBD1. There are 14 residues in the CDR3. CDR1 and CDR2 from the germline V gene are KGHSH and LQKENI. Trimming at V came to 6 bases and at J to 4 bases, leaving 6 bases not matched to a gene. CDR3 nucleotide sequence: TGTGCCAGCTCGCCGGGACAGGGAGTAGAGACCCAGTACTTC. It codes for CASSPGQGVETQYF.

V gene TRBV14 combines with J gene TRBJ2-1; TRBD2 agrees at 8 bases. V lost 4 bases, J lost 4 bases, and 6 bases stayed unmatched. This CDR3 is 15 amino acids long. Germline V gives CDR1 SGHDN, CDR2 FVKESK. The DNA of the CDR3 is TGTGCCAGCAGCCCACTAGCGGCCACTTACAATGAGCAGTTCTTC. It codes for CASSPLAATYNEQFF.

This clone showed up just a few times. V and J are TRBV6-5 and TRBJ2-3; possible D gene TRBD1, 5 bases. The CDR3 is 13 amino acids. CDR1 is MNHEY and CDR2 is SVGAGI in the germline V gene. V dropped 6 bases and J dropped 6 bases, with 13 bases sitting between them. CDR3 DNA sequence: TGTGCCAGCAGCCCCGGACATGTGGATACGCAGTATTTT. It translates to CASSPGHVDTQYF.

The chain joins TRBV29-1 to TRBJ1-3, with 10 bases identical to TRBD1. CDR1 and CDR2 (germline): SQVTM, ANQGSEA. The CDR3 loop spans 13 amino acids. With V trimmed by 6 bases and J by 8 bases, 7 bases remained unmatched. The CDR3 here is CSVTGTGDHTIYF. CDR3 nucleotides: TGCAGCGTGACCGGGACAGGGGATCACACCATATATTTT. Full variable domain (remainder filled in from reference TRBV29-1 and TRBJ1-3): SAVISQKPSRDICQRGTSLTIQCQVDSQVTMMFWYRQQPGQSLTLIATANQGSEATYESGFVIDKFPISRPNLTFSTLTVSNMSPEDSSIYLCSVTGTGDHTIYFGEGSWLTVV.

This chain connects TRBV28 to TRBJ2-1; TRBD2 matches at 7 bases. V lost 3 bases and J lost 8; bases outside the gene matches: 19. The CDR3 covers 18 residues. CDR1 is MDHEN and CDR2 is SYDVKM in the germline V gene. The CDR3 region is CASSFPTPVRGVGDEQFF. CDR3 DNA: TGTGCCAGCAGTTTTCCCACGCCTGTTCGGGGGGTTGGGGATGAGCAGTTCTTC.

The chain employs TRBV4-1 and TRBJ1-2, with D maybe TRBD1 (5 bases). Germline V lookup: CDR1 MGHRA, CDR2 YSYEKL. This CDR3 has 15 amino acids. V lost 3 bases and J lost 3, with 14 bases in between. In nucleotides, the CDR3 is TGCGCCAGCAGCCAGGAGCAAGGGGCGGACTATGGCTACACCTTC. Translated, it gives CASSQEQGADYGYTF.

This clone appeared once. The chain joins TRBV4-1 to TRBJ1-3; 8 bases are shared with TRBD1. In germline, CDR1 is MGHRA, CDR2 YSYEKL. Germline trimming cut 0 bases from V and 4 bases from J; bases unmatched to any gene: 8. The CDR3 consists of 17 residues. The CDR3 region is CASSQDTRQGKGNTIYF. The CDR3 region has the DNA TGCGCCAGCAGCCAAGATACCCGACAGGGGAAAGGAAACACCATATATTTT.

This chain joins TRBV6-1 and TRBJ1-5, with unresolved D. From germline, CDR1 is MNHNS and CDR2 SASEGT. V gave up 7 bases and J gave up 5 bases, with 9 bases separating them. This CDR3 is 12 amino acids long. The chain's CDR3 is CASIGVHQPQHF. Written as DNA, the CDR3 is TGTGCCAGCATCGGGGTTCATCAGCCCCAGCATTTT.

The V and J genes are TRBV4-2 and TRBJ2-3, with TRBD2 as a possible D gene (5 bases). This CDR3 is 16 amino acids long. V lost 0 bases, J lost 2 bases, and 12 bases lay in between. Germline CDR1 and CDR2: LGHNA and YNFKEQ. The CDR3 coding sequence is TGTGCCAGCAGCCAAGATACCGGGGATCCCACAGATACGCAGTATTTT. This translates into CASSQDTGDPTDTQYF.